These 14 T cell receptor beta chains share one sample of origin, sequenced in a study of graft-versus-host responses after intestinal transplantation. The table came from immunoSEQ multiplex PCR; TCRdb's copy has only in-frame clones and leaves some out. The table includes some 77,000 clones, roughly 90% detected once. Sequencing used PBMCs, obtained 98 days after intestinal transplantation. The receptor set was obtained from a human patient who received an intestinal transplant, so some T cells may come from the graft donor.

The chain uses TRBV6-1 and TRBJ2-1; weak D call: TRBD1 (6 bases). This CDR3 contains 15 residues. The V gene's germline CDR1 is MNHNS and CDR2 SASEGT. The V end was cut by 6 bases, the J end by 8 bases, with 20 bases between. The CDR3 loop is CASSEQGSWSDEQFF. The CDR3 bases are TGTGCCAGCAGCGAACAGGGATCCTGGAGTGATGAGCAGTTCTTC.

This clone was seen a few times. The same CDR3 is also encoded by other DNA sequences in this sample. This rearrangement joins TRBV6-5 to TRBJ2-7, with D perhaps matching TRBD2 (5 bases). The V end was cut by 0 bases, the J end by 2 bases, with 5 bases between. Germline CDR1 reads MNHEY; CDR2 reads SVGAGI. The CDR3 runs 13 residues. The CDR3 region has the DNA TGTGCCAGCAGTTACTCCGGGACCTACGAGCAGTACTTC. Translating gives CASSYSGTYEQYF.

The genes are TRBV10-2 and TRBJ2-7; a weak D match, TRBD2 (6 bases). Per the germline V gene, CDR1 is WSHSY and CDR2 is SAAADI. Trimming stripped 5 bases from V and 3 bases from J, with 11 bases between. The CDR3 contains 13 residues. The CDR3 reads CASSTGRVYEQYF. CDR3 coding DNA: TGCGCCAGCAGTACCGGGAGAGTCTACGAGCAGTACTTC.

The J gene is TRBJ2-2, the V gene TRBV25-1, with 11 bases matching TRBD2. This CDR3 has 17 residues. The V gene's germline CDR1 is MGHDK and CDR2 SYGVNS. V lost 1 base to trimming and J lost 2 bases; unmatched junction nucleotides: 3. The CDR3 reads CASSELAGGKNTGELFF. The CDR3 nucleotides read TGTGCCAGCAGTGAATTAGCGGGGGGGAAAAACACCGGGGAGCTGTTTTTT.

The chain couples TRBV6-5 to TRBJ1-1; D call uncertain. There are 14 residues in the CDR3. The ends were cut back, 5 bases at V and 0 bases at J, with 10 bases in the middle. CDR1 is MNHEY, CDR2 SVGAGI, per germline. This CDR3 reads CASSEDNMNTEAFF. The DNA for the CDR3 is TGTGCCAGCAGTGAAGACAACATGAACACTGAAGCTTTCTTT.

CDR3 DNA: TGTGCCATCCCCGCACGGGTGCGGGGGGCAGATACGCAGTATTTT. Translation: CAIPARVRGADTQYF. The V gene is TRBV2, the J gene TRBJ2-3; 8 bases line up with TRBD2. This CDR3 comprises 15 residues. The ends lost 10 bases at V and 4 bases at J; junction bases unmatched: 13. The germline V gene encodes CDR1 SNHLY and CDR2 FYNNEI.

The chain employs TRBV6-5 and TRBJ1-2; TRBD1 might be the D (6 bases). The CDR3 is made up of 14 amino acids. Trimming pared 4 bases from V and 2 bases from J, leaving 11 bases between. The germline CDR1 and CDR2 sequences are MNHEY and SVGAGI. CDR3 sequence (DNA): TGTGCCAGCAGTTCGGGCAGGGGCAACTATGGCTACACCTTC. Translating gives CASSSGRGNYGYTF.

The rearrangement links TRBV6-1 to TRBJ1-5, with 9 bases fitting TRBD1. The CDR3 runs to 16 residues. With V trimmed by 4 bases and J by 3 bases, 7 bases remained unmatched. Germline V gene sequence: CDR1 MNHNS, CDR2 SASEGT. CDR3 region: CASSARGTGNNQPQHF. In DNA, the CDR3 is TGTGCCAGCAGTGCCCGCGGGACAGGGAACAATCAGCCCCAGCATTTT.

The CDR3 loop is CASSLAGMDTEAFF. CDR3 DNA: TGTGCCAGCAGCTTGGCAGGGATGGACACTGAAGCTTTCTTT. The chain couples TRBV5-4 to TRBJ1-1, with D perhaps TRBD1 (5 bases). CDR1 is SGHNT and CDR2 is YYREEE in the germline V gene (reference sequence). The V end lost 0 bases, the J end lost 3 bases, and 9 bases lay between the germline ends. There are 14 residues in the CDR3.

The CDR3 sequence is CASSLGGRPYNEQFF. Here the CDR3 DNA reads TGTGCCAGCAGCTTAGGTGGGAGGCCCTACAATGAGCAGTTCTTC. The V gene is TRBV5-6, the J gene TRBJ2-1, with a tentative D call TRBD2 (6 bases). The CDR3 runs to 15 residues. CDR1 is SGHDT, CDR2 YYEEEE, per germline. The ends were cut back, 2 bases at V and 2 bases at J, with 11 bases in the middle.

The gene calls are TRBV5-1 and TRBJ2-2; D unclear. Trimming shortened V by 0 bases and J by 1 base, and 16 bases separated the two germline ends. The length of the CDR3 is 18 residues. The germline V gene encodes CDR1 SGHRS and CDR2 YFSETQ. CDR3 bases: TGCGCCAGCAGCTTGGCCCCCCGGGTTCCAGAGAACACCGGGGAGCTGTTTTTT. Its translation: CASSLAPRVPENTGELFF.

This clone was observed a handful of times. The V call is TRBV5-4, the J call TRBJ2-7; possible D gene TRBD1, 5 bases. The CDR3 totals 13 residues. CDR1 SGHNT and CDR2 YYREEE come from the germline V gene (reference sequence). V was pared by 4 bases and J by 3 bases, with 11 bases between. CDR3 in DNA: TGTGCCAGCAGCCCCAACCAGGGCTACGAGCAGTACTTC. Translating gives CASSPNQGYEQYF.

J is TRBJ2-2 and V is TRBV19; 9 nucleotides align to TRBD1. After removal of 6 bases from V and 0 bases from J, the junction contained 23 bases not matched to a gene. The V gene's germline CDR1 is LNHDA and CDR2 SQIVND (reference sequence). CDR3 length equals 22 residues. The CDR3 nucleotides read TGTGCCAGTAGCTCCGGGACAGGGAACCTCTGGGGCAGCGGGACGAACACCGGGGAGCTGTTTTTT. Amino acid sequence: CASSSGTGNLWGSGTNTGELFF.

The sample holds a few counts of this clone. The V and J genes are TRBV7-8 and TRBJ2-7, with D hard to call. V was clipped by 4 bases and J by 4 bases, with 5 bases between them. CDR1 and CDR2 (germline): SGHVS, FQNEAQ. This CDR3 comprises 11 residues. The CDR3 region is CASSSPYEQYF. DNA of the CDR3: TGTGCCAGCAGCTCCCCGTACGAGCAGTACTTC.